This record concerns one T cell receptor (beta chain) sequence. No antigen is known for it. In TCRdb, the reads were re-called with MiXCR into one record per CDR3 protein. Among under 95,000 distinct CDR3 sequences listed, about half were seen once. The sample comes from a study of T cell repertoires in cytomegalovirus infection. Findings and limits, study-wide: CMV carriers having the relevant HLA were flagged by cumulative public TCR beta family frequency.

This clonotype was obtained from a human donor in good health (CMV status not recorded). Some clones in this sample may be carry-over from other donors' samples. The input for sequencing was CD8+ T cells from cultured PBMCs, taken from culture after CMV antigen stimulation.

The CDR3 is CASSLFGSADTQYF. The CDR3 DNA sequence: TGTGCCAGCAGCTTATTCGGCAGCGCAGATACGCAGTATTTT. V gene TRBV7-6 combines with J gene TRBJ2-3; no clear D. The CDR3 is made up of 14 amino acids. The V end lost 2 bases, the J end lost 4 bases, and 10 bases lay between the germline ends. Germline V gene data show CDR1 as SGHVS and CDR2 as FNYEAQ.